This is a list of T cell receptor beta chains from one sample in a study of blood T cell repertoires in COVID-19. The repertoire was sequenced with immunoSEQ multiplex PCR; TCRdb's copy has only in-frame clones and lacks some. The table has a few hundred thousand clones, 85% seen once. Sequencing was carried out using PBMCs or T cells enriched from blood (not recorded which). These receptors all come from a man in his forties or fifties who had recovered from COVID-19. Both conserved end residues are part of each CDR3. D genes are given only for firm matches. Clone size is shown for a subset of rows, as once, few, many or a class of expanded clone.

TRBV6-5	TRBJ2-7	TRBD2	NA	CASTTSGSYEQYF	TGTGCCAGCACGACTAGCGGGTCCTACGAGCAGTACTTC
TRBV7-2	TRBJ1-6	TRBD1	NA	CASSLRGQNNSPLHF	TGTGCCAGCAGCTTACGGGGACAGAATAATTCACCCCTCCACTTT
TRBV7-3	TRBJ2-2	NA	NA	CASSPTDRNTGELFF	TGTGCCAGCAGCCCAACGGACAGGAACACCGGGGAGCTGTTTTTT
TRBV12-5	TRBJ2-3	NA	NA	CASGYTDMQYF	TGTGCTAGTGGCTACACAGATATGCAGTATTTT
TRBV27	TRBJ2-7	TRBD1	NA	CASKGQGAYEQYF	TGTGCCAGCAAGGGCCAGGGGGCCTACGAGCAGTACTTC
TRBV30	TRBJ2-1	TRBD2	NA	CAWSKNGLAGGRSEQFF	TGTGCCTGGAGTAAAAACGGACTAGCGGGAGGGCGGAGTGAGCAGTTCTTC
TRBV7-8	TRBJ1-3	NA	NA	CASSRIGVGAGISGNTIYF	TGTGCCAGCAGCAGAATAGGGGTAGGGGCAGGAATCTCTGGAAACACCATATATTTT
TRBV5-4	TRBJ2-3	TRBD2	NA	CASSPSREADTQYF	TGTGCCAGCAGCCCTAGCCGGGAGGCAGATACGCAGTATTTT
TRBV27	TRBJ2-7	NA	many	CASSLSVGFGGYHEQYF	TGTGCCAGCAGTTTATCGGTCGGCTTTGGCGGTTACCACGAGCAGTACTTC
TRBV6-5	TRBJ1-2	TRBD1	NA	CASSYRTGGAVYGYTF	TGTGCCAGCAGTTATCGTACAGGGGGTGCCGTATATGGCTACACCTTC
TRBV10-1	TRBJ2-2	NA	NA	CASSESKGYTGELFF	TGCGCCAGCAGTGAGTCGAAGGGGTACACCGGGGAGCTGTTTTTT
TRBV11-2	TRBJ2-7	NA	once	CASSLVQYHLQYF	TGTGCCAGCAGCTTAGTGCAGTATCATTTGCAGTACTTC
TRBV5-1	TRBJ1-2	TRBD1	NA	CASSRGTGGIYGYTF	TGCGCCAGCAGCAGGGGGACAGGGGGTATCTATGGCTACACCTTC
TRBV28	TRBJ2-1	NA	NA	CASSRAPGVGSYNEQFF	TGTGCCAGCAGTAGGGCCCCGGGAGTGGGCTCCTACAATGAGCAGTTCTTC
TRBV18	TRBJ1-2	TRBD1	NA	CASSLGQGAAYGYTF	TGTGCCAGCTCACTTGGACAGGGGGCGGCCTATGGCTACACCTTC
TRBV29-1	TRBJ2-3	NA	NA	CSVLYSTDTQYF	TGCAGCGTTCTATATTCCACAGATACGCAGTATTTT
TRBV12-3/TRBV12-4	TRBJ1-3	NA	NA	CASSSTSGNTIYF	TGTGCCAGCAGTTCGACTTCGGGAAACACCATATATTTT
TRBV6-2/TRBV6-3	TRBJ1-1	TRBD1	NA	CASSFLTGQVNTEAFF	TGTGCCAGCAGTTTCCTGACCGGACAGGTGAACACTGAAGCTTTCTTT
TRBV5-1	TRBJ2-3	TRBD1	NA	CASRATTGWVLDTQYF	TGCGCCAGCAGAGCTACGACAGGGTGGGTTTTGGATACGCAGTATTTT
TRBV30	TRBJ1-6	NA	once	CAWSMATSNSPLHF	TGTGCCTGGAGTATGGCCACAAGTAATTCACCCCTCCACTTT
TRBV13	TRBJ2-1	NA	few	CASSWSSYNEQFF	TGTGCCAGCAGCTGGAGCTCCTACAATGAGCAGTTCTTC
TRBV30	TRBJ1-2	TRBD1	NA	CAWKYKTGVGGYTF	TGTGCCTGGAAGTACAAGACAGGGGTCGGTGGCTACACCTTC
TRBV7-2	TRBJ2-3	NA	NA	CASSSRRASTDTQYF	TGTGCCAGCAGCTCCCGGAGGGCTAGCACAGATACGCAGTATTTT
TRBV2	TRBJ2-5	NA	NA	CASSQDREGTQYF	TGTGCCAGCAGTCAGGACAGGGAGGGGACCCAGTACTTC
TRBV9	TRBJ2-1	TRBD2	NA	CASSVGTSGRSEQFF	TGTGCCAGCAGCGTAGGTACTAGCGGGAGAAGTGAGCAGTTCTTC
TRBV6-6	TRBJ2-1	TRBD1	NA	CASRAGGRNNEQFF	TGTGCCAGCAGGGCAGGGGGCCGAAACAATGAGCAGTTCTTC
TRBV20-1	TRBJ1-1	NA	NA	CSAKREEAFF	TGCAGTGCAAAGAGGGAAGAAGCTTTCTTT
TRBV27	TRBJ1-5	NA	NA	CASTSKPGLVDQPQHF	TGTGCCAGCACCAGCAAACCAGGGTTGGTGGATCAGCCCCAGCATTTT
TRBV7-9	TRBJ2-3	TRBD1	few	CASSSRTGDSTDTQYF	TGTGCCAGCAGCTCTAGGACAGGAGACAGCACAGATACGCAGTATTTT
TRBV11-3	TRBJ2-3	NA	NA	CASSLISSTDTQYF	TGTGCCAGCAGCTTAATCTCTAGCACAGATACGCAGTATTTT
TRBV4-1	TRBJ1-5	NA	NA	CASSPPRGNQPQHF	TGCGCCAGCAGCCCCCCCAGGGGAAATCAGCCCCAGCATTTT
TRBV6-5	TRBJ1-6	NA	NA	CASSYKDRRGSPLHF	TGTGCCAGCAGTTACAAGGACCGAAGGGGTTCACCCCTCCACTTT
TRBV18	TRBJ1-2	NA	NA	CASSPRIDRLNYGYTF	TGTGCCAGCTCACCGCGGATAGATCGACTTAACTATGGCTACACCTTC
TRBV10-3	TRBJ1-5	NA	NA	CAISESGQGSNQPQHF	TGTGCCATCAGTGAGTCGGGGCAGGGTAGCAATCAGCCCCAGCATTTT
TRBV7-9	TRBJ2-5	TRBD2	NA	CASSRRLAGGGETQYF	TGTGCCAGCAGTCGTCGACTAGCGGGAGGGGGGGAGACCCAGTACTTC
TRBV5-8	TRBJ1-5	TRBD1	NA	CASSRQGHSNQPQHF	TGTGCCAGCAGTCGACAGGGTCATAGCAATCAGCCCCAGCATTTT
TRBV27	TRBJ1-6	NA	NA	CASSLTGPVSPLHF	TGTGCCAGCAGTCTTACAGGCCCAGTTTCACCCCTCCACTTT
TRBV19	TRBJ2-3	TRBD2	NA	CASSSTSGRTDTQYF	TGTGCCAGTAGTTCAACTAGCGGGAGGACAGATACGCAGTATTTT
TRBV19	TRBJ1-1	TRBD1	few	CASKGQGASHTEAFF	TGTGCCAGTAAGGGACAGGGGGCTTCGCACACTGAAGCTTTCTTT
TRBV28	TRBJ2-5	TRBD2	few	CASSLGGSETQYF	TGTGCCAGCAGTTTGGGAGGGTCAGAGACCCAGTACTTC
TRBV4-1	TRBJ2-1	TRBD2	NA	CASARGRGLDEQFF	TGCGCCAGCGCCCGCGGGAGAGGGTTGGATGAGCAGTTCTTC
TRBV7-9	TRBJ2-7	NA	once	CASSLDSSYEQYF	TGTGCCAGCAGCCTAGACAGCTCCTACGAGCAGTACTTC
TRBV7-9	TRBJ2-1	NA	NA	CASSLLPGEQFF	TGTGCCAGCAGCCTACTTCCGGGTGAGCAGTTCTTC
TRBV7-2	TRBJ1-5	TRBD1	NA	CASSYGTGKQPQHF	TGTGCCAGCAGCTACGGGACAGGGAAGCAGCCCCAGCATTTT
TRBV6-2/TRBV6-3	TRBJ1-1	TRBD1	NA	CASSYGQGANEAFF	TGTGCCAGCAGTTACGGCCAGGGGGCGAATGAAGCTTTCTTT
TRBV15	TRBJ1-1	NA	NA	CATSIARVSAEAFF	TGTGCCACCAGCATTGCGCGGGTTAGCGCTGAAGCTTTCTTT
TRBV6-4	TRBJ2-7	TRBD1	NA	CAKGSGGQGAEEQYF	TGTGCCAAAGGGTCCGGGGGACAGGGGGCTGAAGAGCAGTACTTC
TRBV29-1	TRBJ1-2	NA	once	CSVVDLSVLNYGYTF	TGCAGCGTCGTTGATTTGAGTGTCCTTAACTATGGCTACACCTTC
TRBV28	TRBJ1-5	NA	once	CASSIPPGYQPQHF	TGTGCCAGCAGTATCCCTCCGGGGTATCAGCCCCAGCATTTT
TRBV21-1	TRBJ2-3	NA	NA	CASSTRTSGSRDTQYF	TGTGCCAGCAGCACGCGGACTAGCGGGAGTAGAGATACGCAGTATTTT
TRBV7-9	TRBJ2-7	NA	NA	CASSNAGSSYEQYF	TGTGCCAGCAGCAACGCGGGCAGCTCCTACGAGCAGTACTTC
TRBV7-9	TRBJ1-3	NA	few	CASSSLTVSGNTIYF	TGTGCCAGCAGCTCCCTGACAGTATCTGGAAACACCATATATTTT
TRBV19	TRBJ2-4	TRBD2	NA	CASSIGTSGTPLGYIQYF	TGTGCCAGTAGTATAGGGACTAGCGGGACCCCTCTAGGGTACATTCAGTACTTC
TRBV6-2/TRBV6-3	TRBJ2-7	NA	NA	CASSYSSERASYEQYF	TGTGCCAGCAGTTACTCGAGCGAGCGGGCTTCCTACGAGCAGTACTTC
TRBV7-2	TRBJ1-5	TRBD1	NA	CASSTGTGPNQPQHF	TGTGCCAGCAGTACAGGGACAGGGCCTAATCAGCCCCAGCATTTT
TRBV19	TRBJ1-2	TRBD1	NA	CASSTGTADYGYTF	TGTGCCAGTAGTACCGGGACAGCGGACTATGGCTACACCTTC
TRBV7-8	TRBJ2-5	TRBD2	NA	CASSLAGLAGGLSETQYF	TGTGCCAGCAGCTTAGCGGGGCTAGCGGGAGGTCTGTCAGAGACCCAGTACTTC
TRBV5-6	TRBJ2-5	TRBD1	NA	CASSLGPGQADVIYPYF	TGTGCCAGCAGCTTGGGACCGGGACAGGCCGACGTTATTTATCCGTACTTC
TRBV29-1	TRBJ2-3	TRBD2	NA	CSVDGTSGFSGTDTQYF	TGCAGCGTTGATGGGACTAGCGGGTTCTCGGGTACAGATACGCAGTATTTT